Shown below are 2 T cell receptor beta chains from a single sample sequenced in a study of technical replicates of blood from several donors. Sequencing used immunoSEQ multiplex PCR; TCRdb keeps in-frame clones, though not all of them. The sample carries 55,000 to 80,000 clones, 85% to 95% recorded once. The specimen was T cells isolated from PBMCs. The receptor source for this set is a human donor in good health.

Details on this clone: An end of the junction does not agree with germline; a read error may underlie this. The chain recombines TRBV2 with TRBJ2-5; weak D call: TRBD2 (5 bases). The germline V gene has CDR1 SNHLY and CDR2 FYNNEI. The CDR3 has 12 amino acids. DNA for the CDR3: TGTGCCAGCAGTGACGGGGTAGAGGCCCAGTACTTC. The encoded protein is CASSDGVEAQYF.

This sequence joins TRBV28 and TRBJ1-1, with TRBD1 matching 8 bases. Looked up from germline, CDR1 is MDHEN and CDR2 is SYDVKM. The J segment lost 0 bases and the V segment lost 7 bases, leaving 10 bases of the junction unmatched. CDR3 length: 16 amino acids. Here the CDR3 DNA reads TGTGCCAGCAATCAGGGGGCGGAGGTCTTGAACACTGAAGCTTTCTTT. Protein: CASNQGAEVLNTEAFF.